The sequence of this TCR beta chain was determined in a study of human T cells and chemical hapten exposure listed by TCRdb under 2021. Notes on the research overall: For sensitization, 2% DPC in acetone was applied to a roughly 2 cm by roughly 2 cm area of upper inner arm skin. Throughout the roughly 25-week study period, patients were also given weekly therapeutic DPC doses on the scalp. Patch testing was done on the upper back using Finn chambers containing 0.01% DPC, and results were scored after 6 days according to International Contact Dermatitis Research Group standards. The mostly female patient cohort included alopecia areata with under or over 50% scalp involvement, alopecia totalis and alopecia universalis. The libraries were sequenced as a pool, and the TCR yield per sample differed mostly because of small variations in library volumes within the pool. Peripheral blood TCR repertoire changes were tracked in vivo in alopecia patients during primary and secondary sensitization to the hapten diphenylcyclopropenone (DPC). Patient blood was sampled pre-sensitization (week 0) and at 2, 6 and about 24 weeks after DPC sensitization. For TCR sequencing, blood came from 25 to 35 alopecia patients at anywhere from one to four time points (pre-sensitization, 2, 6 and 24 weeks).

The library came from RACE. The instrument was a NextSeq 500. During library preparation, unique molecular identifiers were attached to individual cDNA molecules so that TCRs could be counted quantitatively and reproducibly. From each blood RNA sample, both TCR alpha and TCR beta chains were sequenced. In the paper's pipeline: A median of about 89,000 TCRs per sample was observed, with a range of about 23,224 to 700,000. V, J and CDR3 annotation of the TCR reads was carried out using the Decombinator software suite. For the PS versus PT1 abundance plots, all samples were subsampled to the same number of TCRs (28,000). TCRs were defined as expanded if absent before sensitization and observed at least eight times at the 2-week time point. The public reads were reanalyzed by TCRdb: fastp trimming at Q25, MiXCR alignment, in-frame beta chains only. Each CDR3 protein gets just one entry, which takes the most common genes and DNA from the rows behind it. Clone size and V and J calls follow TCRdb, not the original study. This sample gives around 80,000 distinct CDR3 sequences in total; 6.6% of them show up just once. The ten largest clones add up to approximately 1.3% of the sample.

Only a few counts were recorded for this clonotype. The clone's antigen remains unknown. No much larger clonotype is one base removed from it; base qualities were not supplied. The time point label for this specimen denotes: patch test 2, 6 weeks after DPC sensitization. Per the publication, the treatment or condition label means: therapeutic diphenylcyclopropenone sensitization with weekly scalp DPC. Blood at each patch-test visit was drawn before the patch test was applied. Patients were eligible if aged 18 to 70, diagnosed with alopecia and judged suitable for DPC therapy, and pregnant patients were excluded. Total RNA was isolated from unfractionated whole blood collected in Tempus Blood RNA tubes. The CDR3, cysteine through phenylalanine, is 13 amino acids long. Only the CDR3 portion is preserved as DNA: 39 bases, with reading frame beginning at the first base. V lost 4 bases and J lost 8 bases; the stretch between them is 12 bases long. According to the germline V gene (reference sequence), CDR1 reads LGHDT and CDR2 reads YNNKEL.

Study-level results and caveats: All patients had alopecia, a presumed autoimmune disease, so their immune response might differ from that of healthy individuals. Expanded TCRs formed significantly more large CDR3 similarity clusters than pre-sensitization or healthy control sets, consistent with antigen-driven responses. The number of TCRs above 1 in 1000 frequency did not change with DPC sensitization; there was no evidence of global repertoire structure alterations. Patch test score correlated positively with the number of PT1 expanded TCRs, reaching significance at thresholds 8, 16 and 32 but not at 4. Repeated subsampling changed both the strength of the expansion versus patch-test correlation and the threshold at which that correlation became significant.

Source: whole blood, taken in connection with sensitization to the hapten diphenylcyclopropenone (DPC). This TCR was sampled from a woman younger than 45 with alopecia areata. Some clones in this sample may be carry-over from other donors' samples. The sequence links TRBV3-1 to TRBJ2-1; no D gene call is confident. The nucleotide sequence reads TGTGCCAGCAGCCCTTATCTAGTCTATGAGCAGTTCTTC. Its protein is CASSPYLVYEQFF.